The clone carrying this T cell receptor (beta chain) was seen at least ten times. What it binds is unknown. The sample is drawn from a study of identical twins. Findings of the study overall: An excess of low generation probability was shown by twin-shared out-of-frame alpha sequences. The same donors were not followed; conclusions instead depended on cross-sectional statistical analysis. Twins shared beta out-of-frame sequences in excess, but this excess was weaker.

The authors used template switching to add a universal primer site and gave cDNA unique molecular identifiers. TCRdb reprocessed the 5' RACE reads via MiXCR and lists one record per CDR3 protein. The sample lists approximately 240,000 distinct CDR3 sequences; 11% to 15% were seen once. Germline V gene data show CDR1 as SGHRS and CDR2 as YFSETQ. The germline V and J ends were trimmed by 4 bases and 4 bases, with 14 bases remaining between them. The CDR3 spans 14 residues. V usage is TRBV5-1 and J usage is TRBJ1-1; D gene uncertain. The specimen sequenced was memory (CD45RO+) T cells sorted from blood. The clonotype comes from a woman under 30 in good health. As DNA, the CDR3 is TGCGCCAGCAGCGTGGTGGTCGGAAGCACTGAAGCTTTCTTT. This gives the protein CASSVVVGSTEAFF.